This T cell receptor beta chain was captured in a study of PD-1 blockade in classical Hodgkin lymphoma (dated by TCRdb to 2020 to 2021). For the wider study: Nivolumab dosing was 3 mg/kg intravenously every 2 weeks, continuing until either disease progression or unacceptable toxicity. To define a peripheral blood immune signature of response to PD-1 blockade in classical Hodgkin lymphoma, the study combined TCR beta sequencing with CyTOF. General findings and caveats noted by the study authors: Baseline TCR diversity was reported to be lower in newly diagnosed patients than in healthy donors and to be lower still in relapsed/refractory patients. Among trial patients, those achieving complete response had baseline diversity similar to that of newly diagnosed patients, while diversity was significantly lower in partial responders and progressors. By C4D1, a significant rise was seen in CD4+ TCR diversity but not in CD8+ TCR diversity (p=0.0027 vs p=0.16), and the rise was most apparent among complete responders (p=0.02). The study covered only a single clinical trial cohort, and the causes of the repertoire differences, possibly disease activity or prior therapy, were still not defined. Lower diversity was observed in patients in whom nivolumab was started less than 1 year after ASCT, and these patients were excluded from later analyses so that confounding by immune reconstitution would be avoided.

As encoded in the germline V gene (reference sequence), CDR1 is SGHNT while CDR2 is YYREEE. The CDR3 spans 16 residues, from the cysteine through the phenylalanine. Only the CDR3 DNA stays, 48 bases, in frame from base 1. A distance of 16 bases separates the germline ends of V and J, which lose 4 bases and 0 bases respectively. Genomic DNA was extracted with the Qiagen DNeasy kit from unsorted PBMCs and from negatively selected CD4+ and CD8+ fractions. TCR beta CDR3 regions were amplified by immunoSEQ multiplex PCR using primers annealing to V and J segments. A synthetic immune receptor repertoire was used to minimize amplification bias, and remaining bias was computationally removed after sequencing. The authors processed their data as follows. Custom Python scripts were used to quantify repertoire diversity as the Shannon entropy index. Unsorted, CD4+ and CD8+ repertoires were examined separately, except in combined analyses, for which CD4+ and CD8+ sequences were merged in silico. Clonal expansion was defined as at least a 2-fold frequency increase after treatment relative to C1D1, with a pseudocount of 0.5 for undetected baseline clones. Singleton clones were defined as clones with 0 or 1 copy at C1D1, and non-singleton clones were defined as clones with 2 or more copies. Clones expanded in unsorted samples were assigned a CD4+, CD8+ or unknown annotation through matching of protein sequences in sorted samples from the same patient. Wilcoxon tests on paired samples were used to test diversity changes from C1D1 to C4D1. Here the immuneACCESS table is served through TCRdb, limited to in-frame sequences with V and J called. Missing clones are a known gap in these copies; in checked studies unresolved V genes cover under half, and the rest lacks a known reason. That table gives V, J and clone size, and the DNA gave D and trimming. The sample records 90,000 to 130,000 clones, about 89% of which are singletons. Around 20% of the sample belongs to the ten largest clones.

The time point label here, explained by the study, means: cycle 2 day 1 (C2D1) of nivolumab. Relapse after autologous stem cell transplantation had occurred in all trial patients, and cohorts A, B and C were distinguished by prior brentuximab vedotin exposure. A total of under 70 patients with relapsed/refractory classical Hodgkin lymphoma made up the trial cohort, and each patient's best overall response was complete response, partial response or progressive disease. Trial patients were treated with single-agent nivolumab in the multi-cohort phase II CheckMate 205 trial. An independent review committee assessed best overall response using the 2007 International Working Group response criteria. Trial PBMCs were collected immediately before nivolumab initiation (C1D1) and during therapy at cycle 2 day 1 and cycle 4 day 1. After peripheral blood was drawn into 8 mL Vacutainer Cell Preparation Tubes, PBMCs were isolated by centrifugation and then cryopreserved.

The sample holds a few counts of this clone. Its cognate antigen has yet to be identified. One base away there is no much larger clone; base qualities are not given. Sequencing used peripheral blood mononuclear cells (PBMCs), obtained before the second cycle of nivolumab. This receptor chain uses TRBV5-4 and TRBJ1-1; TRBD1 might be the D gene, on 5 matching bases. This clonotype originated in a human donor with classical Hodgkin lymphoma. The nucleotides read TGTGCCAGCAGCCTCGGGACTTTTGTTATGAACACTGAAGCTTTCTTT. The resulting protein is CASSLGTFVMNTEAFF.